The 31 T cell receptor beta chains in this list originate from one sample, sequenced in a study of PD-L1 blockade in urothelial cancer. Sequenced by immunoSEQ multiplex PCR; TCRdb stores in-frame clones only, minus some. This table holds 90,000 to 120,000 clones, approximately 85% found once. Sequencing used PBMCs, obtained around atezolizumab (anti-PD-L1) treatment. All receptors come from a man between 50 and 59 years old with urothelial cancer.

V is TRBV5-1 and J is TRBJ1-2; TRBD1 is a possible D gene (5 bases). Germline CDR1 is SGHRS and CDR2 is YFSETQ. This CDR3 spans 14 amino acids. V lost 4 bases to trimming and J lost 7 bases, with 17 bases between them. CDR3 region: CASSLNSREGGYTF. The CDR3, as DNA: TGCGCCAGCAGCCTCAACTCCAGGGAGGGTGGCTACACCTTC.

The V and J genes are TRBV6-5 and TRBJ1-2; 7 nucleotides match TRBD1. Germline loops: CDR1 MNHEY, CDR2 SVGAGI. V shed 7 bases and J 7 bases; nucleotides not matched to a gene: 12. The CDR3 is 14 residues long. The CDR3 nucleotides read TGTGCCAGCACCCCGACTCCAGGGGGGTCTGGCTACACCTTC. Translation: CASTPTPGGSGYTF.

The genes are TRBV7-9 and TRBJ2-5, with D possibly matching TRBD2 (5 bases). Trimming pared 8 bases from V and 1 base from J, leaving 14 bases between. Germline V gene data show CDR1 as SEHNR and CDR2 as FQNEAQ (reference sequence). The CDR3 is 14 amino acids. CDR3 in amino acids: CASSLGGLQETQYF. In DNA, the CDR3 is TGTGCCAGCTCCCTCGGAGGCCTCCAAGAGACCCAGTACTTC.

This clone was seen once. The genes are TRBV5-8 and TRBJ2-1; weak D call: TRBD2 (5 bases). Trimming stripped 1 base from V and 6 bases from J, with 20 bases between. In germline, CDR1 is SGHTS, CDR2 YDEGEE. CDR3 length: 17 residues. CDR3 bases: TGTGCCAGCAGCTTGAACGTAGTTGGCGGGCCCATCAATGAGCAGTTCTTC. Translating it yields CASSLNVVGGPINEQFF. The full variable domain, rest sourced from reference TRBV5-8 and TRBJ2-1, is EAGVTQSPTHLIKTRGQQATLRCSPISGHTSVYWYQQALGLGLQFLLWYDEGEERNRGNFPPRFSGRQFPNYSSELNVNALELEDSALYLCASSLNVVGGPINEQFFGPGTRLTVL.

This clone came up once. The rearrangement uses TRBV6-5 and TRBJ2-7, with 9 bases matching TRBD1. J was trimmed by 4 bases and V by 2 bases; bases with no gene match: 3. The V gene's germline CDR1 is MNHEY and CDR2 SVGAGI. The CDR3 length is 14 residues. CDR3 in DNA: TGTGCCAGCAGTTACAACAGGGGGCAATACGAGCAGTACTTC. Residues: CASSYNRGQYEQYF.

This clone appeared a single time. The chain uses TRBV13 and TRBJ2-3, with TRBD2 identical over 12 bases. The CDR3 contains 16 residues. The germline gives CDR1 PRHDT, CDR2 FYEKMQ (reference sequence). V shed 5 bases, J shed 0 bases, and the junction held 3 bases outside the gene matches. CDR3 amino acids: CASSEGTSGSTDTQYF. In DNA, the CDR3 is TGTGCCAGCAGCGAAGGGACTAGCGGGAGCACAGATACGCAGTATTTT.

This sequence joins TRBV7-9 and TRBJ1-1; no definite D call. The V and J ends lost 5 bases and 1 base respectively, with 11 bases between them. This CDR3 comprises 14 residues. Germline loops: CDR1 SEHNR, CDR2 FQNEAQ (reference sequence). CDR3 nucleotides: TGTGCCAGCAGCCTGGAGCAATGGAACACTGAAGCTTTCTTT. Translated, it gives CASSLEQWNTEAFF. The variable domain in full, completed from reference TRBV7-9 and TRBJ1-1, reads DTGVSQNPRHKITKRGQNVTFRCDPISEHNRLYWYRQTLGQGPEFLTYFQNEAQLEKSRLLSDRFSAERPKGSFSTLEIQRTEQGDSAMYLCASSLEQWNTEAFFGQGTRLTVV.

This chain links TRBV21-1 with TRBJ1-3; TRBD1, the table's D call, lacks a check against the DNA. TRBV21-1 is listed as a pseudogene. The CDR3 is 16 amino acids. In DNA, the CDR3 is TGTGCCAGCAGCAAAAAGGCCGGGACAGGAGGAAACACCATATATTTT. This codes for CASSKKAGTGGNTIYF.

This sequence joins TRBV19 and TRBJ2-7; D is possibly TRBD1 (5 bases). The length of the CDR3 is 14 residues. CDR1 and CDR2 from the germline V gene are LNHDA and SQIVND (reference sequence). V was pared by 0 bases and J by 6 bases, with 12 bases between. The chain's CDR3 is CASSIEPGWSEQYF. The CDR3 nucleotides are TGTGCCAGTAGTATAGAGCCAGGGTGGAGCGAGCAGTACTTC.

This clone was recorded a few times. The chain recombines TRBV21-1 with TRBJ2-7; the table's D call of TRBD2 was not tested on the DNA. TRBV21-1 is shown as a pseudogene. This CDR3 comprises 17 residues. The CDR3 coding sequence is TGTGCCAGCAGCAAGGGACTAGCGGGAAAAGGGGCCTACGAGCAGTACTTC. Translated: CASSKGLAGKGAYEQYF.

The J gene is TRBJ1-5, the V gene TRBV15; D might be TRBD1 (6 bases). Germline V CDR1 and CDR2: LNHNV, YYDKDF (reference sequence). The V end lost 2 bases, the J end lost 5 bases, and 13 bases lay between the germline ends. The CDR3 length is 15 residues. This chain's CDR3 is CATSRKGGVDQPQHF. The CDR3 nucleotides read TGTGCCACCAGCAGAAAAGGGGGGGTAGATCAGCCCCAGCATTTT. The entire variable domain, with the rest obtained from reference TRBV15 and TRBJ1-5, is as follows: DAMVIQNPRYQVTQFGKPVTLSCSQTLNHNVMYWYQQKSSQAPKLLFHYYDKDFNNEADTPDNFQSRRPNTSFCFLDIRSPGLGDTAMYLCATSRKGGVDQPQHFGDGTRLSIL.

This clone was picked up one time. V usage is TRBV2 and J usage is TRBJ1-5, with 7 bases that match TRBD1. V lost 8 bases, J lost 2 bases, and 9 bases stayed unmatched. CDR3 size: 15 residues. CDR1 SNHLY and CDR2 FYNNEI come from the germline V gene. CDR3 DNA: TGTGCCAGCGCCTACCTCGGGACAGGCAATCAGCCCCAGCATTTT. Protein product: CASAYLGTGNQPQHF.

This clone was observed once. The CDR3 coding sequence is TGTGCCTGGAATGGACAGCAACAGGGTGAAGCTTTCTTT. Translation gives CAWNGQQQGEAFF. This chain links TRBV30 with TRBJ1-1; a weak D match, TRBD1 (6 bases). V was pared by 4 bases and J by 7 bases, with 16 bases between. Germline V gives CDR1 GTSNPN, CDR2 SVGIG (reference sequence). The CDR3 extends over 13 amino acids.

A few counts support this clone. The chain uses TRBV7-9 and TRBJ1-1; 7 bases align to TRBD1. Per the germline V gene, CDR1 is SEHNR and CDR2 is FQNEAQ (reference sequence). Trimming cost V 5 bases and J 1 base; bases outside gene matches: 4. This CDR3 spans 14 amino acids. CDR3 residues: CASSPWTGNTEAFF. CDR3 bases: TGTGCCAGCAGCCCCTGGACAGGGAACACTGAAGCTTTCTTT.

J is TRBJ2-7 and V is TRBV30, with D tentatively TRBD1 (6 bases). V lost 3 bases, J lost 3 bases, and 15 bases lay in between. The germline V gene has CDR1 GTSNPN and CDR2 SVGIG (reference sequence). This CDR3 is built from 14 residues. CDR3 residues: CAWRLGQSLYEQYF. CDR3 coding DNA: TGTGCCTGGAGACTAGGACAGAGCCTCTACGAGCAGTACTTC.

This rearrangement joins TRBV5-1 to TRBJ2-6, with 7 bases identical to TRBD1. The CDR3 runs 17 residues. V dropped 4 bases and J dropped 3; count of bases not matched to a gene: 10. Germline V lookup: CDR1 SGHRS, CDR2 YFSETQ. The CDR3 coding sequence is TGCGCCAGCAGCCAAATGGAACAGGGGAGTGGGGCCAACGTCCTGACTTTC. Translation gives CASSQMEQGSGANVLTF.

The J gene is TRBJ2-1, the V gene TRBV9; 7 bases align to TRBD2. The V gene's germline CDR1 is SGDLS and CDR2 YYNGEE. The J segment lost 5 bases and the V segment lost 4 bases, leaving 9 bases of the junction unmatched. The CDR3 is 15 residues long. The CDR3 coding sequence is TGTGCCAGCAGCACCTTTAGCGGGTTAAACAATGAGCAGTTCTTC. Protein sequence: CASSTFSGLNNEQFF.

This clone was found a few times. The genes are TRBV14 and TRBJ2-5, with D tentatively TRBD1 (6 bases). V dropped 4 bases and J dropped 4 bases, with 22 bases sitting between them. The germline V gene has CDR1 SGHDN and CDR2 FVKESK. The CDR3 consists of 17 residues. The CDR3 region has the DNA TGTGCCAGCAGCCCTAGACAGGATTCGACTTACGGAGAGACCCAGTACTTC. Residues: CASSPRQDSTYGETQYF.

V and J are TRBV15 and TRBJ2-1; the D is unclear. The V gene lost 3 bases and the J gene lost 0 bases, with 12 bases spanning the gap. The CDR3 covers 16 residues. CDR1 LNHNV and CDR2 YYDKDF come from the germline V gene (reference sequence). As DNA, the CDR3 is TGTGCCACCAGCAGGCCAAATTCTAGCTCCTACAATGAGCAGTTCTTC. It yields the protein CATSRPNSSSYNEQFF.

The rearrangement joins TRBV5-4 to TRBJ2-3; 8 nucleotides line up with TRBD1. The germline V gene has CDR1 SGHNT and CDR2 YYREEE (reference sequence). The V gene end was trimmed by 5 bases and the J gene end by 1 base; junction bases not matched to a gene: 6. The CDR3 spans 15 residues. CDR3 amino acids: CASSQGATGTDTQYF. CDR3 sequence (DNA): TGTGCCAGCAGTCAGGGGGCGACTGGCACAGATACGCAGTATTTT. Full variable domain (outside the CDR3, taken from reference TRBV5-4 and TRBJ2-3): ETGVTQSPTHLIKTRGQQVTLRCSSQSGHNTVSWYQQALGQGPQFIFQYYREEENGRGNFPPRFSGLQFPNYSSELNVNALELDDSALYLCASSQGATGTDTQYFGPGTRLTVL.

V gene TRBV25-1 combines with J gene TRBJ2-7; TRBD1 is a possible D gene (6 bases). Per the germline V gene, CDR1 is MGHDK and CDR2 is SYGVNS. Trimming took off 5 bases at V and 5 bases at J, with 22 bases between the two ends. This CDR3 is 16 amino acids long. CDR3 DNA: TGTGCCAGCAGTCGGCAGGGGACAAGCATCTACAACGAGCAGTACTTC. It yields the protein CASSRQGTSIYNEQYF.

This chain links TRBV11-3 with TRBJ2-7, with TRBD2 identical over 9 bases. The V segment lost 5 bases and the J segment 4 bases; nucleotides outside the gene matches: 6. This CDR3 region has 14 residues. Looked up from germline, CDR1 is SGHNT and CDR2 is YENEEA. In DNA, the CDR3 is TGTGCCAGCAGCCATAGCGGGAGACTGTACGAGCAGTACTTC. This encodes CASSHSGRLYEQYF.

In this sample, this clone turned up once. The chain couples TRBV7-6 to TRBJ2-2; D unclear. V was clipped by 5 bases and J by 4 bases, with 8 bases between them. Germline V gene sequence: CDR1 SGHVS, CDR2 FNYEAQ. The CDR3 loop spans 13 amino acids. CDR3 coding DNA: TGTGCCAGCAGCGGGCTCGGCACCGGGGAGCTGTTTTTT. This gives the protein CASSGLGTGELFF.

The chain is built from TRBV18 and TRBJ2-1; 15 bases agree with TRBD2. The CDR3 covers 16 residues. V was pared by 3 bases and J by 7 bases, with 4 bases of the junction left unmatched. CDR1 and CDR2 (germline): KGHSH, LQKENI. CDR3 DNA: TGTGCCAGCTCACCGGGGACTAGCGGGAGGAAGAATGAGCAGTTCTTC. The encoded protein is CASSPGTSGRKNEQFF. The whole variable domain, filled in from reference TRBV18 and TRBJ2-1, reads NAGVMQNPRHLVRRRGQEARLRCSPMKGHSHVYWYRQLPEEGLKFMVYLQKENIIDESGMPKERFSAEFPKEGPSILRIQQVVRGDSAAYFCASSPGTSGRKNEQFFGPGTRLTVL.

This CDR3 is CASSQDDRYYSNQPQHF. CDR3 nucleotide sequence: TGCGCCAGCAGCCAAGACGACAGGTATTATAGCAATCAGCCCCAGCATTTT. V and J are TRBV4-1 and TRBJ1-5; a weak D match, TRBD1 (6 bases). Looked up from germline, CDR1 is MGHRA and CDR2 is YSYEKL. The CDR3 loop spans 17 amino acids. V lost 0 bases and J lost 0, with 12 bases in between.

Concerning this clone: A read error may account for a junction end that differs from germline. Additional DNA sequences in this sample encode the identical CDR3. The V call is TRBV27, the J call TRBJ1-6; D might be TRBD1 (5 bases). CDR1 is MNHEY, CDR2 SMNVEV, per germline (reference sequence). The CDR3 runs 13 residues. DNA for the CDR3: TGCGCCAGCAGCGACAGCTGGAATTCACCCCTCCACTTT. Residues: CASSDSWNSPLHF.

This clone was seen a single time. The chain links TRBV5-1 to TRBJ1-4, with TRBD1 matching 7 bases. The CDR3 extends over 14 amino acids. Trimming took 4 bases from V and 5 from J; bases not matched to a gene: 5. In germline, CDR1 is SGHRS, CDR2 YFSETQ. The CDR3 sequence is CASSQGGRNEKLFF. CDR3 in DNA: TGCGCCAGCAGCCAGGGGGGCCGGAATGAAAAACTGTTTTTT. The complete variable domain, with remaining parts taken from reference TRBV5-1 and TRBJ1-4, reads KAGVTQTPRYLIKTRGQQVTLSCSPISGHRSVSWYQQTPGQGLQFLFEYFSETQRNKGNFPGRFSGRQFSNSRSEMNVSTLELGDSALYLCASSQGGRNEKLFFGSGTQLSVL.

J is TRBJ2-7 and V is TRBV14; 10 bases are shared with TRBD2. V shed 4 bases and J 1 base; nucleotides not matched to a gene: 16. The CDR3 is 19 residues long. In germline, CDR1 is SGHDN, CDR2 FVKESK. CDR3 sequence: CASSRQTRTSGASSYEQYF. The CDR3 DNA follows: TGTGCCAGCAGCCGCCAGACAAGGACTAGCGGCGCTTCGTCCTACGAGCAGTACTTC.

The chain employs TRBV20-1 and TRBJ2-1; unclear D gene. Germline CDR1 reads DFQATT; CDR2 reads SNEGSKA (reference sequence). V was shortened by 1 base and J by 9 bases, with 7 bases between the two germline ends. The CDR3 length is 11 residues. The CDR3 is CSARGGGEQFF. The CDR3 region has the DNA TGCAGTGCTAGAGGTGGCGGTGAGCAGTTCTTC.

V and J are TRBV29-1 and TRBJ2-1; no firm D call. The CDR3 is made up of 12 amino acids. The V gene's germline CDR1 is SQVTM and CDR2 ANQGSEA. The V gene lost 4 bases and the J gene lost 9 bases, with 13 bases spanning the gap. The CDR3 is CSVVQRRVEQFF. CDR3 bases: TGCAGCGTTGTTCAGCGACGGGTTGAGCAGTTCTTC.

This clone was found once. The chain uses TRBV21-1 and TRBJ1-5; TRBD1 was called by the table and not checked on the DNA. TRBV21-1 is given as a pseudogene. The CDR3 is 16 amino acids. This CDR3 reads CASSKKTGGWGQPQHF. The CDR3 DNA follows: TGTGCCAGCAGCAAGAAAACAGGGGGCTGGGGTCAGCCCCAGCATTTT.